This is a list of T cell receptor beta chains from one sample in a study of tumor-infiltrating lymphocytes in localized non-small cell lung cancer. Sequenced by immunoSEQ multiplex PCR; TCRdb stores in-frame clones only, minus some. This table holds more than 9,500 clones, 80% found once. Sequenced material: lung tumor tissue. The receptors shown here come from a human donor with non-small cell lung cancer. CDR3s include the opening cysteine and the closing phenylalanine or tryptophan. A D gene is named only where the DNA matches it firmly. Size tells how often a clone was seen (once, few, many) or the class of an expanded clone, and some rows leave it out.

j_gene,abundance,d_gene,v_gene,CDR3nt,CDR3aa
TRBJ2-3,.,TRBD1,TRBV6-6,TGTGCCAGCAGTCAGGGGGAGCATACGCAGTATTTT,CASSQGEHTQYF
TRBJ2-1,.,.,TRBV7-8,TGTGCCAGCAGCTTAGACAGGGCGAATGAGCAGTTCTTC,CASSLDRANEQFF
TRBJ1-3,.,.,TRBV16,TGTGCCAGCAGCCAACGCCAGGGGCCTGGAAACACCATATATTTT,CASSQRQGPGNTIYF
TRBJ2-7,.,TRBD1,TRBV9,TGTGCCAGCAGCGCACAGGGGGCGTACGAGCAGTACTTC,CASSAQGAYEQYF
TRBJ1-1,.,.,TRBV10-2,TGCGCCAGCAGTGGGAGCACCGAAGCTTTCTTT,CASSGSTEAFF
TRBJ2-7,.,TRBD1,TRBV4-1,TGCGCCAGCAGCCGACCGGGACAGGGGGCTGACGAGCAGTACTTC,CASSRPGQGADEQYF
TRBJ2-2,.,.,TRBV9,TGTGCCAGCAGCGTACGGGTAACCGGGGAGCTGTTTTTT,CASSVRVTGELFF
TRBJ1-1,.,TRBD1,TRBV6-5,TGTGCCAGCAGTTCTCGGACAGGGGGAACTGAAGCTTTCTTT,CASSSRTGGTEAFF
TRBJ1-1,.,TRBD1,TRBV25-1,TGTGCCAGCAGTCCACAGGGGTTGAACACTGAAGCTTTCTTT,CASSPQGLNTEAFF
TRBJ1-2,once,TRBD1,TRBV7-9,TGTGCCAGCAGGGGGACAGGGATGAACTATGGCTACACCTTC,CASRGTGMNYGYTF
TRBJ2-2,.,TRBD1,TRBV6-1,TGTGCCAGCAGTGCCTTAATCGGGACAGGAACCGGGGAGCTGTTTTTT,CASSALIGTGTGELFF
TRBJ1-1,once,.,TRBV5-1,TGCGCCAGCAGCTTGTCTATGGCGAACACTGAAGCTTTCTTT,CASSLSMANTEAFF
TRBJ1-6,.,TRBD1,TRBV19,TGTGCCAGTAGCTTACCCGGGACAGGGGGTTCCCCCCTCCACTTT,CASSLPGTGGSPLHF
TRBJ1-5,.,.,TRBV18,TGTGCCAGCTCACCCCCCGGGTCAGCAAATCAGCCCCAGCATTTT,CASSPPGSANQPQHF
TRBJ1-1,medium-sized,.,TRBV10-3,TGTGCCATCAGTCCCATCCAGGGAGGGAACACTGAAGCTTTCTTT,CAISPIQGGNTEAFF
TRBJ2-7,few,.,TRBV18,TGTGCCAGCTCACCTGGTCTATCCTACGAGCAGTACTTC,CASSPGLSYEQYF
TRBJ2-7,.,.,TRBV5-1,TGCGCCAGCAGCTTAGGGACTCCACCCTACGAGCAGTACTTC,CASSLGTPPYEQYF
TRBJ1-1,few,TRBD1,TRBV5-1,TGCGCCAGCAGCACAGGGGACAGAAACACTGAAGCTTTCTTT,CASSTGDRNTEAFF
TRBJ1-1,.,.,TRBV29-1,TGCAGCGTTGCATCGCGGGACTACAAACCCCTTAACACTGAAGCTTTCTTT,CSVASRDYKPLNTEAFF
TRBJ2-6,once,.,TRBV18,TGTGCCAGCTCACCACGGGTCTCTGGGGCCAACGTCCTGACTTTC,CASSPRVSGANVLTF
TRBJ1-6,.,.,TRBV7-2,TGTGCCAGCAGCTTAGAGTCTGGGTCCGATTCACCCCTCCACTTT,CASSLESGSDSPLHF
TRBJ1-1,.,.,TRBV10-2,TGCGCCAGCACCCTGACAGTTATGAACACTGAAGCTTTCTTT,CASTLTVMNTEAFF
TRBJ2-2,.,.,TRBV27,TGTGCCAGCAGTTTTGGGGCTTCCACCGGGGAGCTGTTTTTT,CASSFGASTGELFF
TRBJ1-1,.,TRBD1,TRBV5-1,TGCGCCAGCAGCTTAGGCCTTGGACAGGGAAACACTGAAGCTTTCTTT,CASSLGLGQGNTEAFF
TRBJ1-5,.,.,TRBV7-2,TGTGCCAGCAGCTTAAGCAGGGGTGGCAATCAGCCCCAGCATTTT,CASSLSRGGNQPQHF
TRBJ2-7,.,.,TRBV6-1,TGTGCCAGCAGTGAACAGTACTACGAGCAGTACTTC,CASSEQYYEQYF
TRBJ2-5,.,.,TRBV11-3,TGTGCCAGCAGCGACTTAACCAGGGGAGGGGAAGAGACCCAGTACTTC,CASSDLTRGGEETQYF
TRBJ1-1,once,.,TRBV12-5,TGTGCTAGTGGTTTGGTAACGGTGGGTGAAGCTTTCTTT,CASGLVTVGEAFF
TRBJ1-1,.,TRBD1,TRBV5-8,TGTGCCAGCAGCTTGTTAATGACAGCTAACAGGGGGTTGAACACTGAAGCTTTCTTT,CASSLLMTANRGLNTEAFF
TRBJ1-5,.,.,TRBV7-9,TGTGCCAGCAGCCAGACGGGTGGAGCGAACAATCAGCCCCAGCATTTT,CASSQTGGANNQPQHF
TRBJ1-2,few,.,TRBV6-5,TGTGCCAGCAGTTACCTTGGGGGGAAGAGTGGCTACACCTTC,CASSYLGGKSGYTF
TRBJ1-6,.,.,TRBV18,TGTGCCAGCTCACCCGCGGGGACGAATTCACCCCTCCACTTT,CASSPAGTNSPLHF
TRBJ1-6,.,.,TRBV30,TGTGCCTGGAGTGGAGATGTGGGAAATTCACCCCTCCACTTT,CAWSGDVGNSPLHF
TRBJ2-7,once,.,TRBV11-2,TGTGCCAGCAGCCCCCGGGACGGGCCCTACGAGCAGTACTTC,CASSPRDGPYEQYF
TRBJ1-1,once,.,TRBV30,TGTGCCTGGAATATGGAGACTGAAGCTTTCTTT,CAWNMETEAFF
TRBJ1-3,.,TRBD1,TRBV7-2,TGTGCCAGCAGCTTGACCGGGACAGGGACCGGAAACACCATATATTTT,CASSLTGTGTGNTIYF
TRBJ1-4,.,TRBD1,TRBV7-9,TGTGCCAGCAGCCCCCCGGGACAGGGGGCGGAAAAACTGTTTTTT,CASSPPGQGAEKLFF
TRBJ2-7,once,.,TRBV27,TGTGCCAGCAGTTTATTGGTGGAAGGTGGCGAGCAGTACTTC,CASSLLVEGGEQYF
TRBJ2-7,.,.,TRBV19,TGTGCCAGTAGTATTCGAGTCGGGGGGCCCTCCTACGAGCAGTACTTC,CASSIRVGGPSYEQYF
TRBJ1-1,once,.,TRBV19,TGTGCCAGTAAGTCCCTCATGAACACTGAAGCTTTCTTT,CASKSLMNTEAFF
TRBJ1-3,.,TRBD1,TRBV4-3,TGCGCCAGCAGCCAAGATCAGGGACAGGTCTCTGGAAACACCATATATTTT,CASSQDQGQVSGNTIYF
TRBJ2-7,once,.,TRBV7-6,TGCGCCAGCAGCCAAGCTGGAGCGGACGAGCAGTACTTC,CASSQAGADEQYF
TRBJ1-1,.,.,TRBV5-6,TGTGCCAGCAGCCCCGGACAGAACACTGAAGCTTTCTTT,CASSPGQNTEAFF
TRBJ2-7,.,.,TRBV7-7,TGTGCCAGCAGCTTAGCCCACGGCAGCGACGAGCAGTACTTC,CASSLAHGSDEQYF
TRBJ1-1,.,TRBD1,TRBV4-1,TGCGCCAGCAGGCAAGATGACAGGGAAGGGACTGAAGCTTTCTTT,CASRQDDREGTEAFF
TRBJ1-1,few,TRBD1,TRBV29-1,TGCAGCGTTCGGACAGGCTGGGACACTGAAGCTTTCTTT,CSVRTGWDTEAFF
TRBJ2-3,.,.,TRBV5-1,TGCGCCAGCAGCTTGCGGGGAACAGATACGCAGTATTTT,CASSLRGTDTQYF
TRBJ1-1,.,.,TRBV4-3,TGCGCCAGCAGCCACGGGGTGGGCACTGAAGCTTTCTTT,CASSHGVGTEAFF
TRBJ2-3,.,TRBD2,TRBV10-3,TGTGCCCTAGAGGGAGGGGAAGGGAGCACAGATACGCAGTATTTT,CALEGGEGSTDTQYF
TRBJ2-3,.,.,TRBV9,TGTGCCAGCAGCGTAGGTGTGGGTGTGGATACGCAGTATTTT,CASSVGVGVDTQYF
TRBJ2-2,once,.,TRBV10-3,TGTGCCATCAGTGAGTCGACGGAGAACACCGGGGAGCTGTTTTTT,CAISESTENTGELFF
TRBJ1-1,.,.,TRBV12-5,TGTGCTAGTGGCGCCGAACCTTTCTTT,CASGAEPFF
TRBJ1-2,.,.,TRBV6-6,TGTGCCAGCATTAAGGACACCAGGGACTATGGCTACACCTTC,CASIKDTRDYGYTF
TRBJ1-1,.,.,TRBV10-1,TGCGCCAGCAGTGAGACTGAGAACACTGAAGCTTTCTTT,CASSETENTEAFF
TRBJ1-1,.,TRBD1,TRBV9,TGTGCCAGCAGCGTCCGGGACAGGAACACTGAAGCTTTCTTT,CASSVRDRNTEAFF